The sequence of this T cell receptor (beta chain) was determined in a study of cytomegalovirus exposure and HLA in healthy donors. Worth noting for this clone: The antigen is not known.

Trimming stripped 3 bases from V and 6 bases from J, with 21 bases between. The CDR3 has 17 amino acids. Germline CDR1 and CDR2: LNHDA and SQIVND (reference sequence). Study-level points and caveats: TCR beta sequences reportedly predicted most subjects' HLA-A and HLA-B alleles accurately. Productive status was seen about 87% or about 30% of the time for most TCR beta V segments in an earlier analysis. Immune exposure data for these donors was limited to CMV serostatus.

With 60 Vbeta and 13 Jbeta primers, the PCR was carried out. Method: immunoSEQ multiplex PCR; TCRdb's copy keeps in-frame clones and lacks some. The sample yields some 130,000 clones, roughly 80% seen once. The chain couples TRBV19 to TRBJ1-5, with D unclear. This sequence was found in a man younger than 45 in good health and CMV-seronegative. Sequencing was done on a sample of PBMCs. The CDR3 spells CASSIVFGVRVGQPQHF. The CDR3 DNA reads as TGTGCCAGTAGTATCGTATTTGGGGTGAGGGTAGGTCAGCCCCAGCATTTT.